This record concerns one TCR beta chain sequence. The length of the CDR3 is 15 residues. CDR1 is SGHRS, CDR2 YFSETQ, per germline. V was cut by 4 bases and J by 3 bases, with 16 bases left in between. This record comes from a study of technical replicates of blood from a few donors. Sequenced by immunoSEQ multiplex PCR; TCRdb stores in-frame clones only, minus some. This table has about 64,000 clones, approximately 86% appearing once. The sequence derives from a human donor in good health. Some clones in this sample may be carry-over from other donors' samples. This rearrangement joins TRBV5-1 to TRBJ1-2; the D gene is possibly TRBD1 (5 bases). The sample was PBMCs. In DNA form, the CDR3 reads TGCGCCAGCAGCCCGGATGGGGGAGGCGACTATGGCTACACCTTC. Protein product: CASSPDGGGDYGYTF.